The 21 T cell receptor beta chains listed next were all sequenced from one sample in a study of T cells in Graves' hyperthyroidism and ophthalmopathy. Regions amplified from RNA transcripts were the TCR beta CDR3 regions. The HTBI primer set was used in a first-round RT-PCR of the TCR CDR3. TCRdb processed the multiplex PCR reads anew with MiXCR; each CDR3 protein has one entry. The table has fewer than 850,000 distinct CDR3 sequences, roughly 17% seen once. Sequenced input: blood. These TCRs come from a man aged 50 to 59 with Graves' hyperthyroidism.

This clonotype was picked up a small number of times. This chain links TRBV3-1 with TRBJ2-7; D call uncertain. Trimming took 0 bases from V and 2 from J, leaving 5 bases between them. Germline V gene lookup returns CDR1 LGHDT and CDR2 YNNKEL (reference sequence). This CDR3 is built from 13 residues. CDR3 coding DNA: TGTGCCAGCAGCCAAGAGACCCCCTACGAGCAGTACTTC. Protein: CASSQETPYEQYF.

This chain uses TRBV6-6 with TRBJ1-2; D is unclear. The ends were cut back, 2 bases at V and 3 bases at J, with 13 bases in the middle. CDR1 MNHNY and CDR2 SVGAGI come from the germline V gene (reference sequence). The CDR3 runs 15 residues. The CDR3 sequence: CASSYGSGSDYGYTF. The CDR3 DNA sequence: TGTGCCAGCAGTTACGGGTCCGGATCCGACTATGGCTACACCTTC.

The genes are TRBV24-1 and TRBJ2-1; 8 nucleotides align to TRBD2. The CDR3 loop spans 16 amino acids. Germline-derived CDR1 and CDR2 are KGHDR and SFDVKD. V lost 2 bases and J lost 2; bases outside the gene matches: 4. The CDR3 here is CATSDSTSETYNEQFF. The CDR3, as DNA: TGTGCCACCAGTGATTCGACTAGCGAAACCTACAATGAGCAGTTCTTC.

This clonotype was recorded a few times. The chain recombines TRBV30 with TRBJ2-7; D is unresolved. V gave up 3 bases and J gave up 3 bases, with 12 bases separating them. Per the germline V gene, CDR1 is GTSNPN and CDR2 is SVGIG (reference sequence). This CDR3 contains 13 residues. CDR3 in amino acids: CAWSALIGYEQYF. The CDR3 region has the DNA TGTGCCTGGAGCGCCCTGATCGGCTACGAGCAGTACTTC.

The J gene is TRBJ2-7, the V gene TRBV27, with TRBD1 matching over 8 bases. CDR1 MNHEY and CDR2 SMNVEV come from the germline V gene (reference sequence). The CDR3 spans 16 residues. The V and J ends lost 4 bases and 2 bases, in that order; junction bases with no gene match: 10. CDR3 protein: CASSSRTGKGTYEQYF. The DNA for the CDR3 is TGTGCCAGCAGTTCCCGGACAGGGAAGGGCACCTACGAGCAGTACTTC.

Ten or more counts support this clonotype. The V and J genes are TRBV20-1 and TRBJ2-7, with TRBD2 matching over 8 bases. Germline CDR1 DFQATT, CDR2 SNEGSKA (reference sequence). Trimming took 3 bases from V and 2 from J; bases not matched to a gene: 9. The CDR3 covers 15 residues. The CDR3 is CSASPREGGAYEQYF. In DNA form, the CDR3 reads TGCAGTGCTAGCCCCCGGGAGGGGGGGGCCTACGAGCAGTACTTC.

The chain combines TRBV4-3 with TRBJ1-2, with unresolved D. The CDR3 loop spans 15 amino acids. V was trimmed by 0 bases and J by 4 bases, leaving 12 bases between them. CDR1 is LGHNA, CDR2 YSLEER, per germline. The CDR3 loop reads CASSQEPGSSYGYTF. The DNA for the CDR3 is TGCGCCAGCAGCCAAGAGCCGGGCTCCAGCTATGGCTACACCTTC.

Comment on this clonotype: One end of the junction is discordant with germline, which a read error may explain. CDR3 region: CASSRAGTGRYGQYF. The CDR3 DNA sequence: TGTGCCAGCAGCCGGGCCGGGACAGGGAGGTACGGGCAGTACTTC. The gene calls are TRBV28 and TRBJ2-7; 9 bases map to TRBD1. This CDR3 is 15 amino acids long. CDR1 is MDHEN and CDR2 is SYDVKM in the germline V gene.

This clonotype has ten or more counts. V usage is TRBV29-1 and J usage is TRBJ1-2; D might be TRBD1 (6 bases). V lost 4 bases and J 3 bases, leaving 9 bases between the germline ends. Germline CDR1 is SQVTM and CDR2 is ANQGSEA. The CDR3 contains 12 residues. As DNA, the CDR3 is TGCAGCGTTGCCGAGGGGGACTATGGCTACACCTTC. As protein: CSVAEGDYGYTF.

The V call is TRBV5-1, the J call TRBJ2-7, with 8 bases matching TRBD1. There are 17 residues in the CDR3. Germline values: CDR1 SGHRS, CDR2 YFSETQ. Unmatched junction bases numbered 18, after V lost 4 bases and J lost 6 bases. The CDR3 coding sequence is TGCGCCAGCAGCCCAGAACCCCCCGGGACAGGATTTAGCGAGCAGTACTTC. Protein: CASSPEPPGTGFSEQYF.

The chain uses TRBV3-1 and TRBJ1-5; no clear D gene. Germline CDR1 reads LGHDT; CDR2 reads YNNKEL (reference sequence). The V end was cut by 2 bases, the J end by 3 bases, with 14 bases between. CDR3 length: 16 residues. CDR3 bases: TGTGCCAGCAGCCAATCGGACTTTGCGGACAATCAGCCCCAGCATTTT. Translating gives CASSQSDFADNQPQHF.

At least ten counts were recorded for this clonotype. This chain connects TRBV7-2 to TRBJ1-2; 9 bases agree with TRBD1. V shed 4 bases and J 5 bases; nucleotides not matched to a gene: 14. The length of the CDR3 is 17 residues. Looked up from germline, CDR1 is SGHTA and CDR2 is FQGNSA. In DNA, the CDR3 is TGTGCCAGCAGCTCCACCCCCTCGGGACAGGGAGGGTATGGCTACACCTTC. Translation gives CASSSTPSGQGGYGYTF. Looking up the rest from reference TRBV7-2 and TRBJ1-2 gives the full variable domain: GAGVSQSPSNKVTEKGKDVELRCDPISGHTALYWYRQSLGQGLEFLIYFQGNSAPDKSGLPSDRFSAERTGGSVSTLTIQRTQQEDSAVYLCASSSTPSGQGGYGYTFGSGTRLTVV.

On this clonotype: Being one base from a much bigger clone, this may be a read error. This chain uses TRBV7-2 with TRBJ1-1; 8 bases map to TRBD1. Germline V gene lookup returns CDR1 SGHTA and CDR2 FQGNSA. The CDR3 has 18 amino acids. Here the CDR3 reads CASSFSGTGGGTNSEAFF. The CDR3, as DNA: TGTGCCAGCAGCTTTTCGGGGACAGGAGGAGGGACGAACAGTGAAGCTTTCTTT.

This clonotype was observed at least ten times. The CDR3 coding sequence is TGTGCCAGCAGTTTATATACAGGGGTCTACGAGCAGTACTTC. Protein: CASSLYTGVYEQYF. V and J are TRBV28 and TRBJ2-7, with 7 positions matching TRBD1. This CDR3 has 14 amino acids. The J segment lost 3 bases and the V segment lost 1 base, leaving 3 bases of the junction unmatched. Germline V gene lookup returns CDR1 MDHEN and CDR2 SYDVKM.

The V call is TRBV30, the J call TRBJ1-5; D perhaps matches TRBD1 (6 bases). V was cut by 2 bases and J by 4 bases, with 15 bases left in between. This CDR3 is 15 amino acids long. Germline CDR1 and CDR2: GTSNPN and SVGIG (reference sequence). CDR3 amino acids: CAWSLTGGTNQPQHF. Here the CDR3 DNA reads TGTGCCTGGAGTCTTACGGGGGGCACGAATCAGCCCCAGCATTTT.

This clonotype was counted at least ten times. V is TRBV2 and J is TRBJ2-4; 11 positions agree with TRBD2. V lost 5 bases, J lost 2 bases, and 5 bases stayed unmatched. Germline loops: CDR1 SNHLY, CDR2 FYNNEI. The CDR3 spans 16 residues. The CDR3 is CASSPTSGISKNIQYF. The CDR3 DNA reads TGTGCCAGCAGTCCGACTAGCGGGATCTCCAAAAACATTCAGTACTTC. Using reference TRBV2 and TRBJ2-4 for the parts outside the CDR3, the full variable domain is EPEVTQTPSHQVTQMGQEVILRCVPISNHLYFYWYRQILGQKVEFLVSFYNNEISEKSEIFDDQFSVERPDGSNFTLKIRSTKLEDSAMYFCASSPTSGISKNIQYFGAGTRLSVL.

The chain links TRBV6-1 to TRBJ1-5, with D maybe TRBD1 (6 bases). V lost 2 bases and J lost 5, with 22 bases in between. The V gene's germline CDR1 is MNHNS and CDR2 SASEGT. This CDR3 has 18 amino acids. CDR3 amino acids: CASSENPRGLSRYQPQHF. The CDR3 region has the DNA TGTGCCAGCAGTGAAAATCCCAGGGGTCTTAGTAGATATCAGCCCCAGCATTTT.

This clonotype occurred many times. This chain connects TRBV11-3 to TRBJ2-2, with 8 bases aligning to TRBD2. The V gene end was trimmed by 2 bases and the J gene end by 6 bases; junction bases not matched to a gene: 5. From germline, CDR1 is SGHNT and CDR2 YENEEA. The CDR3 is 15 residues long. The CDR3 reads CASSLNGAGAGELFF. CDR3 bases: TGTGCCAGCAGCTTAAATGGAGCGGGGGCCGGGGAGCTGTTTTTT. The full variable domain, rest sourced from reference TRBV11-3 and TRBJ2-2, is EAGVVQSPRYKIIEKKQPVAFWCNPISGHNTLYWYLQNLGQGPELLIRYENEEAVDDSQLPKDRFSAERLKGVDSTLKIQPAELGDSAVYLCASSLNGAGAGELFFGEGSRLTVL.

This clonotype was observed a handful of times. This chain joins TRBV6-1 and TRBJ1-5, with D maybe TRBD1 (5 bases). Per germline, CDR1 MNHNS and CDR2 SASEGT. V was pared by 9 bases and J by 2 bases, with 17 bases between. The CDR3 sequence is 15 residues long. CDR3 residues: CASRVRGGGNQPQHF. In DNA form, the CDR3 reads TGTGCCAGTAGGGTCCGGGGAGGGGGCAATCAGCCCCAGCATTTT.

The table lists this clonotype with a few counts. The chain's CDR3 is CASSSLAGSFRYNEQFF. In DNA form, the CDR3 reads TGTGCCAGCAGTTCCTTAGCGGGTTCTTTTAGGTACAATGAGCAGTTCTTC. The chain combines TRBV27 with TRBJ2-1; TRBD2 matches 7 bases. Germline V gene data show CDR1 as MNHEY and CDR2 as SMNVEV (reference sequence). The length of the CDR3 is 17 residues. V was clipped by 4 bases and J by 4 bases; unmatched bases: 13.

This clonotype was counted only a few times. The chain joins TRBV4-1 to TRBJ2-2; D gene ambiguous. The germline V gene encodes CDR1 MGHRA and CDR2 YSYEKL. Between the trimmed V and J ends, which lost 0 bases and 3 bases, there was a span of 11 bases. The CDR3 has 16 amino acids. The CDR3, as DNA: TGCGCCAGCAGCCAAGATGACGGCGGCTACACCGGGGAGCTGTTTTTT. It translates to CASSQDDGGYTGELFF.